This TCR beta chain came from a study of Graves' ophthalmopathy and Graves' hyperthyroidism. For the study at large: If no ophthalmopathy appeared within 18 months of follow-up, hyperthyroidism was termed stable.

This clonotype was recorded at least ten times. RNA transcripts were the template, and TCR beta CDR3 regions were amplified from them. HTBI primers were used in a first-round RT-PCR, which preceded a second-round multiplex PCR. TCRdb used MiXCR to reprocess the multiplex PCR reads, holding one entry per CDR3 protein. In the table there are approximately 540,000 distinct CDR3 sequences, 35% to 45% of which are singletons. This clonotype originated in an adult man with Graves' hyperthyroidism. The sample taken for sequencing was peripheral blood or thyroid tissue (not recorded which).

For the CDR3, the DNA is TGCGCCAGCAGCCAATTGACAGGGGGATGGACCGGGGAGCTGTTTTTT. Translated: CASSQLTGGWTGELFF. The chain couples TRBV4-1 to TRBJ2-2, with TRBD1 matching 9 bases. Per germline, CDR1 MGHRA and CDR2 YSYEKL. The CDR3 contains 16 residues. Trimming at V came to 2 bases and at J to 5 bases, leaving 6 bases not matched to a gene.